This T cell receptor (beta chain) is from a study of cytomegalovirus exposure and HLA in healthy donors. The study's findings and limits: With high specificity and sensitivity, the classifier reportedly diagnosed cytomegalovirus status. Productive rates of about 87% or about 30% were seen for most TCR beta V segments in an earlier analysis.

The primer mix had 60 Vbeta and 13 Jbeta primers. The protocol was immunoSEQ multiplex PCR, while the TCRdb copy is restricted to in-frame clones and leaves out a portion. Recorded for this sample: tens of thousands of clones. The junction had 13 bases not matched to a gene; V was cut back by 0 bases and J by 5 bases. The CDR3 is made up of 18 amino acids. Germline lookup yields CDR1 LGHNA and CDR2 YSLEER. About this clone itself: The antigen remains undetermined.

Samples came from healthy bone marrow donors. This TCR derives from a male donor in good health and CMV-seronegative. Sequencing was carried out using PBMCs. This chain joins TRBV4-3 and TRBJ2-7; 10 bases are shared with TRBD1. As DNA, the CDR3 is TGCGCCAGCAGCCAAGACGCAGGACAGGGGGGCTGGGTGAACGAGCAGTACTTC. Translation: CASSQDAGQGGWVNEQYF.